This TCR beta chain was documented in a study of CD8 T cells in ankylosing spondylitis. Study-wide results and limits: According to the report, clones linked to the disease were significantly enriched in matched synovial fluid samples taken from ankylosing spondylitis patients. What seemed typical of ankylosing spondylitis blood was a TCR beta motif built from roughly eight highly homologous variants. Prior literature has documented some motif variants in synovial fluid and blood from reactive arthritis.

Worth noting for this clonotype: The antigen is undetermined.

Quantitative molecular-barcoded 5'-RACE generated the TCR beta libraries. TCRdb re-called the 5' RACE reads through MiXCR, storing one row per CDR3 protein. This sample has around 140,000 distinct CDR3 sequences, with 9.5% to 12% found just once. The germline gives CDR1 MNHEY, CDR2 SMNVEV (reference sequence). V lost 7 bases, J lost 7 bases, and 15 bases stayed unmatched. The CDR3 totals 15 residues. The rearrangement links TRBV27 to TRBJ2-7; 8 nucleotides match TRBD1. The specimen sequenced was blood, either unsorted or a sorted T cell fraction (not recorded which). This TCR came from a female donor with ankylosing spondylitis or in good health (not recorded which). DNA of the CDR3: TGTGCCAGCAAGGGACAGGTGGGGTTTATTTATGAGCAGTACTTC. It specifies CASKGQVGFIYEQYF.